The 24 T cell receptor beta chains below all came from one sample that was sequenced in a study of radiotherapy plus CTLA-4 blockade in lung cancer. The table came from immunoSEQ multiplex PCR; TCRdb's copy has only in-frame clones and leaves some out. The sample has approximately 49,000 clones, roughly 85% seen once. Source: peripheral blood, taken from a patient treated with radiotherapy plus ipilimumab. Every receptor here comes from a human donor with non-small cell lung cancer whose response to radiotherapy plus ipilimumab could not be evaluated.

The table lists this clone with a few counts. The chain recombines TRBV6-1 with TRBJ1-6, with 9 bases identical to TRBD1. This CDR3 has 13 amino acids. Germline V lookup: CDR1 MNHNS, CDR2 SASEGT. The trim removed 8 bases at V and 10 bases at J, leaving 6 bases unmatched. Here the CDR3 DNA reads TGTGCCAGCTGGAGGACAGGGGAATCACCCCTCCACTTT. Amino acids: CASWRTGESPLHF.

The gene calls are TRBV7-2 and TRBJ2-5; 7 bases are shared with TRBD1. After removal of 5 bases from V and 1 base from J, the junction contained 10 bases not matched to a gene. The germline CDR1 and CDR2 sequences are SGHTA and FQGNSA. This CDR3 contains 16 residues. This CDR3 is CASSQFRDSPQETQYF. As DNA, the CDR3 is TGTGCCAGCAGCCAATTCCGGGACAGCCCCCAAGAGACCCAGTACTTC.

This clone was observed a handful of times. This chain connects TRBV6-6 to TRBJ2-7, with TRBD1 identical over 7 bases. V was pared by 8 bases and J by 3 bases, with 4 bases of the junction left unmatched. Germline CDR1 is MNHNY and CDR2 is SVGAGI (reference sequence). This CDR3 comprises 12 residues. The CDR3 coding sequence is TGTGCCAGCCTGGGACAGCTCTACGAGCAGTACTTC. Its protein is CASLGQLYEQYF.

The chain joins TRBV11-2 to TRBJ1-1; 9 nucleotides agree with TRBD1. From germline, CDR1 is SGHAT and CDR2 FQNNGV. Trimming removed 7 bases from V and 3 bases from J; junction bases left unmatched: 9. The CDR3 sequence is 15 residues long. For the CDR3, the DNA is TGTGCCAGCAACTACAGGGGGCTCACGGACACTGAAGCTTTCTTT. It codes for CASNYRGLTDTEAFF. Filled out from reference TRBV11-2 and TRBJ1-1, the complete variable domain reads EAGVAQSPRYKIIEKRQSVAFWCNPISGHATLYWYQQILGQGPKLLIQFQNNGVVDDSQLPKDRFSAERLKGVDSTLKIQPAKLEDSAVYLCASNYRGLTDTEAFFGQGTRLTVV.

The chain has TRBV7-3 and TRBJ2-2, with D possibly TRBD2 on 5 matching bases. Germline V lookup: CDR1 SGHTA, CDR2 FQGTGA. The CDR3 runs 13 residues. V gave up 6 bases and J gave up 5 bases, with 10 bases separating them. CDR3 residues: CASSTTGTGELFF. The DNA of the CDR3 is TGTGCCAGCAGTACCACGGGGACCGGGGAGCTGTTTTTT.

In its sample, this clone was seen a few times. V usage is TRBV11-1 and J usage is TRBJ2-1, with 10 nucleotides matching TRBD1. The CDR3 consists of 16 residues. Germline CDR1 and CDR2: SGHAT and FQDESV (reference sequence). V dropped 7 bases and J dropped 4; count of bases not matched to a gene: 10. DNA of the CDR3: TGTGCCAGCATCCCTGGGCCGGGACAGGGGTACAATGAGCAGTTCTTC. This translates into CASIPGPGQGYNEQFF. Variable domain in full (rest from reference TRBV11-1 and TRBJ2-1): EAEVAQSPRYKITEKSQAVAFWCDPISGHATLYWYRQILGQGPELLVQFQDESVVDDSQLPKDRFSAERLKGVDSTLKIQPAELGDSAMYLCASIPGPGQGYNEQFFGPGTRLTVL.

This chain uses TRBV5-1 with TRBJ2-1; D might be TRBD1 (5 bases). Germline loops: CDR1 SGHRS, CDR2 YFSETQ. Between the trimmed V and J ends, which lost 6 bases and 2 bases, there was a span of 12 bases. The CDR3 has 14 residues. CDR3 coding DNA: TGCGCCAGCACCCCGCAGGGTCCCTACAATGAGCAGTTCTTC. Residues: CASTPQGPYNEQFF.

The chain carries TRBV5-5 and TRBJ2-7, with TRBD1 matching 11 bases. The J segment lost 3 bases and the V segment lost 4 bases, leaving 6 bases of the junction unmatched. Germline values: CDR1 SGHKS, CDR2 YYEKEE (reference sequence). The CDR3 is made up of 15 amino acids. The CDR3 nucleotides read TGTGCCAGCAGCCCACCGGGACAGGGGGGCTACGAGCAGTACTTC. Translated: CASSPPGQGGYEQYF.

The chain links TRBV15 to TRBJ2-7; 9 bases map to TRBD1. The J segment lost 4 bases and the V segment lost 6 bases, leaving 10 bases of the junction unmatched. The CDR3 is 15 amino acids. The V gene's germline CDR1 is LNHNV and CDR2 YYDKDF (reference sequence). This CDR3 is CATRDLGQGPYEQYF. In nucleotides, the CDR3 is TGTGCCACCAGAGACCTGGGACAGGGTCCATACGAGCAGTACTTC.

This chain joins TRBV7-8 and TRBJ2-5; 7 positions agree with TRBD1. The J segment lost 2 bases and the V segment lost 5 bases, leaving 8 bases of the junction unmatched. Germline lookup yields CDR1 SGHVS and CDR2 FQNEAQ. This CDR3 is built from 15 residues. The CDR3 region has the DNA TGTGCCAGCAGCCCCTGGACAGGAAGTCAAGAGACCCAGTACTTC. This sequence encodes CASSPWTGSQETQYF.

The J gene is TRBJ2-3, the V gene TRBV5-4; D is perhaps TRBD1 (5 bases). CDR3 size: 15 residues. Germline lookup yields CDR1 SGHNT and CDR2 YYREEE (reference sequence). V shed 3 bases and J shed 1 base, with 12 bases lying between them. The CDR3 nucleotides are TGTGCCAGCAGCTCCCCCTGGGGCGGCACAGATACGCAGTATTTT. Amino acids: CASSSPWGGTDTQYF.

The gene calls are TRBV7-4 and TRBJ1-4, with D perhaps matching TRBD1 (5 bases). V lost 2 bases and J 7 bases, leaving 11 bases between the germline ends. The CDR3 runs to 14 residues. In germline, CDR1 is SGHVT, CDR2 SQSDAQ. CDR3 sequence: CASSLRGAGEKLFF. The DNA of the CDR3 is TGTGCCAGCAGCTTAAGGGGAGCGGGTGAAAAACTGTTTTTT.

The chain recombines TRBV27 with TRBJ2-3; 7 bases align to TRBD1. Germline V CDR1 and CDR2: MNHEY, SMNVEV (reference sequence). The J segment lost 6 bases and the V segment lost 6 bases, leaving 6 bases of the junction unmatched. This CDR3 is 13 amino acids long. As DNA, the CDR3 is TGTGCCAGCAGCTACAGGGGTGCTGATACGCAGTATTTT. Its protein product is CASSYRGADTQYF.

The chain links TRBV30 to TRBJ2-7; 7 bases line up with TRBD1. The CDR3 runs 11 residues. V trimming: 1 base; J trimming: 6 bases; junction bases outside the gene matches: 0. Germline V CDR1 and CDR2: GTSNPN, SVGIG (reference sequence). CDR3 sequence: CAWSAGGEQYF. Here the CDR3 DNA reads TGTGCCTGGAGTGCAGGGGGCGAGCAGTACTTC.

This clone was counted only a few times. The chain has TRBV7-9 and TRBJ1-1; unclear D gene. The CDR3 loop spans 14 amino acids. V lost 5 bases, J lost 1 base, and 11 bases lay in between. CDR1 is SEHNR and CDR2 is FQNEAQ in the germline V gene (reference sequence). DNA of the CDR3: TGTGCCAGCAGCGCCCAGGCCCAGAACACTGAAGCTTTCTTT. Translation: CASSAQAQNTEAFF.

This rearrangement joins TRBV28 to TRBJ2-1, with 7 bases that match TRBD2. Germline V gives CDR1 MDHEN, CDR2 SYDVKM. The CDR3 is 14 amino acids. J lost 6 bases, V lost 3 bases, and 5 bases had no gene match. CDR3 nucleotides: TGTGCCAGCAGTTTGGAGGGAGGGCCCAATGAGCAGTTCTTC. Translation: CASSLEGGPNEQFF.

In DNA, the CDR3 is TGCGCCAGCAGCCTAACGGAGATGAGGAACTATGGCTACACCTTC. Amino acid sequence: CASSLTEMRNYGYTF. V is TRBV5-1 and J is TRBJ1-2; no reliable D call. The CDR3 has 15 residues. The ends were cut back, 4 bases at V and 2 bases at J, with 15 bases in the middle. The germline CDR1 and CDR2 sequences are SGHRS and YFSETQ. The full variable domain, in which reference TRBV5-1 and TRBJ1-2 provide the parts outside the CDR3, is KAGVTQTPRYLIKTRGQQVTLSCSPISGHRSVSWYQQTPGQGLQFLFEYFSETQRNKGNFPGRFSGRQFSNSRSEMNVSTLELGDSALYLCASSLTEMRNYGYTFGSGTRLTVV.

This chain connects TRBV28 to TRBJ2-7, with TRBD1 matching 8 bases. J lost 6 bases, V lost 7 bases, and 14 bases had no gene match. Germline CDR1 is MDHEN and CDR2 is SYDVKM. The CDR3 loop spans 15 amino acids. In DNA, the CDR3 is TGTGCCAGCACCCTCCAAAGCAGGGGGCAAAGCGAGCAGTACTTC. It specifies CASTLQSRGQSEQYF.

This rearrangement joins TRBV4-3 to TRBJ1-1; 12 bases are a match to TRBD1. CDR1 is LGHNA, CDR2 YSLEER, per germline. V lost 4 bases, J lost 6 bases, and 3 bases stayed unmatched. The CDR3 length is 14 residues. The CDR3: CASSRGTGGPEAFF. CDR3 nucleotide sequence: TGCGCCAGCAGCCGAGGGACAGGGGGCCCTGAAGCTTTCTTT.

V is TRBV19 and J is TRBJ2-5, with 12 bases fitting TRBD1. The CDR3 extends over 16 amino acids. V shed 3 bases, J shed 2 bases, and the junction held 4 bases outside the gene matches. Germline loops: CDR1 LNHDA, CDR2 SQIVND (reference sequence). The chain's CDR3 is CASSMPGQGAQETQYF. CDR3 in DNA: TGTGCCAGTAGTATGCCGGGACAGGGGGCTCAAGAGACCCAGTACTTC.

Comments on this clone: The germline gene is not matched at one end of the junction; a read error may be the cause. This chain joins TRBV5-1 and TRBJ1-3, with D tentatively TRBD1 (5 bases). The CDR3 loop spans 15 amino acids. Looked up from germline, CDR1 is SGHRS and CDR2 is YFSETQ. The CDR3 coding sequence is TGCGCCAGCAGCCCGGGACTTACATCTGAAAACACCATATATTTT. It codes for CASSPGLTSENTIYF.

In this sample, this clone turned up once. V is TRBV4-3 and J is TRBJ2-3, with a weak D call TRBD1 (6 bases). V dropped 1 base and J dropped 6 bases, with 11 bases sitting between them. Germline lookup yields CDR1 LGHNA and CDR2 YSLEER. The length of the CDR3 is 14 residues. The CDR3 here is CASSQVGQTDTQYF. The CDR3 DNA reads as TGCGCCAGCAGCCAAGTTGGACAGACGGATACGCAGTATTTT.

The chain recombines TRBV7-2 with TRBJ1-2; a weak D match, TRBD1 (6 bases). The germline gives CDR1 SGHTA, CDR2 FQGNSA. CDR3 length: 15 residues. V lost 1 base and J lost 7, with 16 bases in between. The DNA of the CDR3 is TGTGCCAGCAGCTTAGTACAGGGTGAGAGTCTTGGCTACACCTTC. Translating gives CASSLVQGESLGYTF.

The chain links TRBV5-5 to TRBJ2-5; D might be TRBD2 (6 bases). The CDR3 loop spans 16 amino acids. Trimming removed 0 bases from V and 5 bases from J, with 17 bases in between. In germline, CDR1 is SGHKS, CDR2 YYEKEE (reference sequence). The DNA of the CDR3 is TGTGCCAGCAGCTTGGACGATGGCGGGGCGGGGGAGACCCAGTACTTC. It translates to CASSLDDGGAGETQYF.